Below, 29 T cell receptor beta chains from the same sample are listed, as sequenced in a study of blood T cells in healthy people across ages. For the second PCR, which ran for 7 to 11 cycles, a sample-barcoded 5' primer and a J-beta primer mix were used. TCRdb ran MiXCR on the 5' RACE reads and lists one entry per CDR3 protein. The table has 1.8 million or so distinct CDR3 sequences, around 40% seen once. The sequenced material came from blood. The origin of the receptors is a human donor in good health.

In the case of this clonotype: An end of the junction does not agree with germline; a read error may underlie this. Here the CDR3 DNA reads TGTGCCAGTAGGATAGATCTGGAGGCCTTTGACCAGTACTTC. Translating gives CASRIDLEAFDQYF. The V call is TRBV19, the J call TRBJ2-5, with D possibly being TRBD2 (5 bases). Germline CDR1 LNHDA, CDR2 SQIVND (reference sequence). The CDR3 is 14 residues long.

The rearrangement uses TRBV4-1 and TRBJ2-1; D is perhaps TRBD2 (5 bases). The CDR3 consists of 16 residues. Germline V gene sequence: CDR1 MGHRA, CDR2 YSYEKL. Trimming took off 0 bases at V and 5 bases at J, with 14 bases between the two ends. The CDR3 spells CASSQDISGFNNEQFF. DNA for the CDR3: TGCGCCAGCAGCCAAGATATAAGCGGATTTAACAATGAGCAGTTCTTC.

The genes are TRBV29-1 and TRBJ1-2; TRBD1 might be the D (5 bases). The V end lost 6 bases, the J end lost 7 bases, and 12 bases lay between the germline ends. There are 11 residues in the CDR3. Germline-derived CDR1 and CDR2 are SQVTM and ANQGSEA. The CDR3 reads CSVVAGIGYTF. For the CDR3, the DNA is TGCAGCGTGGTGGCAGGGATTGGCTACACCTTC.

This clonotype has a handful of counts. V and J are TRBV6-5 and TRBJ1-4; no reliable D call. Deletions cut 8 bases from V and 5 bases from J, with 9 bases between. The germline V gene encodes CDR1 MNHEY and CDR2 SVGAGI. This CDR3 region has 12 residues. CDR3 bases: TGTGCCAGCGGATCCCCCAATGAAAAACTGTTTTTT. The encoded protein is CASGSPNEKLFF.

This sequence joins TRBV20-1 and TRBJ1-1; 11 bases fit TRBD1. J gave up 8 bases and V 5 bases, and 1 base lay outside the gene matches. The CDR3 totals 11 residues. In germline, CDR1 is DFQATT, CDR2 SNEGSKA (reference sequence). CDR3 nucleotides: TGCAGTGCTGGGGACAGGGGGGAAGCTTTCTTT. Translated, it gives CSAGDRGEAFF.

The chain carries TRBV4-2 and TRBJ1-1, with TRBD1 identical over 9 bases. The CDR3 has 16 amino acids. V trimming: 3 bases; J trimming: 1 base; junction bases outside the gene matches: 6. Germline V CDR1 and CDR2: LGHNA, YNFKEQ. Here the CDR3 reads CASSQWGQGRNTEAFF. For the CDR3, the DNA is TGTGCCAGCAGCCAGTGGGGACAGGGAAGGAACACTGAAGCTTTCTTT.

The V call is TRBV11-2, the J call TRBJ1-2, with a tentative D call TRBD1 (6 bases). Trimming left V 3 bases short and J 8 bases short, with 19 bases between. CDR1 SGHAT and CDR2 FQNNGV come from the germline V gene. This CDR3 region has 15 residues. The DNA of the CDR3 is TGTGCCAGCAGCTTTACTCATATTAACAGGGAGGGCTACACCTTC. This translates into CASSFTHINREGYTF.

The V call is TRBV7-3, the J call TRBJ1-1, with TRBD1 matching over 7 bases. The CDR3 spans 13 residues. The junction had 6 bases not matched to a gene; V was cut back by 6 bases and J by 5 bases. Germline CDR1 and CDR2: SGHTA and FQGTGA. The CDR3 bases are TGTGCCAGCAGTCCTCAACAGGGGACTGAAGCTTTCTTT. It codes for CASSPQQGTEAFF.

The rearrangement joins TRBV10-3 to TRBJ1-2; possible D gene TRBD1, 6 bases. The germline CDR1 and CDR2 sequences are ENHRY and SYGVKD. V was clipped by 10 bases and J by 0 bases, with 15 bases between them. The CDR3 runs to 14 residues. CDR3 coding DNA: TGTGCCACGGACGGACAGTTCCCTAACTATGGCTACACCTTC. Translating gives CATDGQFPNYGYTF.

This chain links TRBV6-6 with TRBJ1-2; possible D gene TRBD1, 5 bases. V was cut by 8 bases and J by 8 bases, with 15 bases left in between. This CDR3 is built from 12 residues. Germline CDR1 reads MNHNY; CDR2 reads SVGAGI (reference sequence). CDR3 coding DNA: TGTGCCAGCGGTACGTTTAGGGGCGGCTACACCTTC. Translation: CASGTFRGGYTF.

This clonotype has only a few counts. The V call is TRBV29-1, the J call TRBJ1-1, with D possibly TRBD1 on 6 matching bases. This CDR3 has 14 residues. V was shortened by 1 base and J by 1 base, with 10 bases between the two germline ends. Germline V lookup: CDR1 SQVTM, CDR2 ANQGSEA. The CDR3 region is CSVEARQANTEAFF. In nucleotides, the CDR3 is TGCAGCGTTGAAGCACGACAGGCGAACACTGAAGCTTTCTTT.

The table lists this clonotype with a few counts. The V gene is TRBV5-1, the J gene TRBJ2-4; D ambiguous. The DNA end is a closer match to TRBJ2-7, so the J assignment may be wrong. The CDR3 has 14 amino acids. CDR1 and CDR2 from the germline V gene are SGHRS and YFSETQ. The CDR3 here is CASSLTQSWNEQYF. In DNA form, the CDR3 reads TGCGCCAGCAGCTTGACCCAGAGTTGGAACGAGCAGTACTTC.

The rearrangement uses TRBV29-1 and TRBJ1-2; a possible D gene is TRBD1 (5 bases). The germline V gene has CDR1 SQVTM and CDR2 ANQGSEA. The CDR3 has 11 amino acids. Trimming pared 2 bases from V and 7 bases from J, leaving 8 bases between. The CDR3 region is CSVEIGAGYTF. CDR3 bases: TGCAGCGTTGAAATCGGGGCTGGCTACACCTTC.

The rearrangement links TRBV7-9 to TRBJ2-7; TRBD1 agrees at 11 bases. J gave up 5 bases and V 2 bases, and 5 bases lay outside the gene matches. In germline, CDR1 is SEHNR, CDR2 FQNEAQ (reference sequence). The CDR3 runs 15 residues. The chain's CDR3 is CASSLSPGQGDEQYF. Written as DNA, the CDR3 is TGTGCCAGCAGCTTATCGCCGGGACAGGGGGACGAGCAGTACTTC.

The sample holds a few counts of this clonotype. CDR3 region: CASSPSAGGSSYNEQFF. Here the CDR3 DNA reads TGTGCCAGCAGCCCCTCGGCGGGGGGAAGCTCCTACAATGAGCAGTTCTTC. V usage is TRBV7-9 and J usage is TRBJ2-1, with 8 bases fitting TRBD2. Unmatched junction bases numbered 9, after V lost 5 bases and J lost 0 bases. CDR1 is SEHNR, CDR2 FQNEAQ, per germline (reference sequence). CDR3 size: 17 residues.

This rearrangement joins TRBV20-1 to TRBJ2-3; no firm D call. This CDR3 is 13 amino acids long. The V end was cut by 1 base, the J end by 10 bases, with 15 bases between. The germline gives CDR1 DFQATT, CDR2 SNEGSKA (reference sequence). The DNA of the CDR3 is TGCAGTGCTAGAGGGGCCGCCGAAAATTCGCAGTATTTT. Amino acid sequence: CSARGAAENSQYF.

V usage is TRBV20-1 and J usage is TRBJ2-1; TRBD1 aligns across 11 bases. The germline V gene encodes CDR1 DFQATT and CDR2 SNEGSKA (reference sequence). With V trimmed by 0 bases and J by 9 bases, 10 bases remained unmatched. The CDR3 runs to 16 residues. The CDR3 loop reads CSARDQGQGAGSEQFF. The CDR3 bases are TGCAGTGCTAGAGATCAAGGACAGGGGGCAGGCAGTGAGCAGTTCTTC.

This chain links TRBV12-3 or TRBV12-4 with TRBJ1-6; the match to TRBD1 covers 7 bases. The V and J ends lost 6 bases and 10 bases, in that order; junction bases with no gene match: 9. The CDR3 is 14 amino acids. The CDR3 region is CASRLDRVLSPLHF. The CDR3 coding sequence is TGTGCCAGCAGACTTGACAGGGTTTTGTCACCCCTCCACTTT.

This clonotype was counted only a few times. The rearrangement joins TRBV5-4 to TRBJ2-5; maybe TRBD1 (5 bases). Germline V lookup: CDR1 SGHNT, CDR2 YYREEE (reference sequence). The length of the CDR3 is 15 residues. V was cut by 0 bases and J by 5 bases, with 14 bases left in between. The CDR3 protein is CASSLGGHGLETQYF. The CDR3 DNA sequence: TGTGCCAGCAGCTTGGGGGGCCACGGTCTTGAGACCCAGTACTTC.

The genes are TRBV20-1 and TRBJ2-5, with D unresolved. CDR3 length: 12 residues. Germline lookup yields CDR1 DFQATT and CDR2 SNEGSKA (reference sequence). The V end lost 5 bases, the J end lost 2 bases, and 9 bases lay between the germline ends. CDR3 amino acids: CSAQRSQETQYF. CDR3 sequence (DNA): TGCAGTGCTCAGAGGTCGCAAGAGACCCAGTACTTC.

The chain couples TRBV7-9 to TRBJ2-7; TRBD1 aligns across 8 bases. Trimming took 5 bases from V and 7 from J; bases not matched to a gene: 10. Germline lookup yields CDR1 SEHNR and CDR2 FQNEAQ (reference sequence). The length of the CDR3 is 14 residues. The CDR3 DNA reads TGTGCCAGCAGCACACGGACAGGGACCCTGGAGCAGTACTTC. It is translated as CASSTRTGTLEQYF.

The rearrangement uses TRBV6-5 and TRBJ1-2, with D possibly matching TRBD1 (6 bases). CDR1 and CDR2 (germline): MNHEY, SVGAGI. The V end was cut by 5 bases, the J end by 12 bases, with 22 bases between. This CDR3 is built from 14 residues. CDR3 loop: CASSLSWTGAVHTF. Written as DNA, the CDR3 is TGTGCCAGCAGTCTTTCCTGGACGGGGGCGGTTCACACCTTC.

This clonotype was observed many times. Here the CDR3 reads CASSPRLDYETQYF. In nucleotides, the CDR3 is TGCGCCAGCAGCCCTCGACTAGACTACGAGACCCAGTACTTC. This chain connects TRBV4-1 to TRBJ2-5, with D perhaps matching TRBD2 (6 bases). V gave up 4 bases and J gave up 5 bases, with 14 bases separating them. This CDR3 has 14 amino acids. Germline CDR1 reads MGHRA; CDR2 reads YSYEKL.

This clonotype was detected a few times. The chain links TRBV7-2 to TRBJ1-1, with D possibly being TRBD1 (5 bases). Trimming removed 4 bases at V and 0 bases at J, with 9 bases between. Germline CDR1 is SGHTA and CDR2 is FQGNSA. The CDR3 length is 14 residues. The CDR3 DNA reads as TGTGCCAGCAGCTCCTCGGGGCTGAACACTGAAGCTTTCTTT. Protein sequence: CASSSSGLNTEAFF.

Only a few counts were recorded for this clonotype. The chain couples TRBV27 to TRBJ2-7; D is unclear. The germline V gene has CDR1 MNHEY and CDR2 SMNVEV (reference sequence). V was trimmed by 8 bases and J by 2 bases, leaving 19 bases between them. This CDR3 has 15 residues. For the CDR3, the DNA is TGTGCCAGCGAACCTACCTTGGCCCGGGCCTACGAGCAGTACTTC. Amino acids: CASEPTLARAYEQYF.

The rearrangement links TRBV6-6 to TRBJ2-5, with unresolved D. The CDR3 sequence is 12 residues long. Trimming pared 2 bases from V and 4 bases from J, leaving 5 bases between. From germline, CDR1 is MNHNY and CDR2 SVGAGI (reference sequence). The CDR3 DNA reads TGTGCCAGCAGTTACCGTGCAGAGACCCAGTACTTC. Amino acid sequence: CASSYRAETQYF.

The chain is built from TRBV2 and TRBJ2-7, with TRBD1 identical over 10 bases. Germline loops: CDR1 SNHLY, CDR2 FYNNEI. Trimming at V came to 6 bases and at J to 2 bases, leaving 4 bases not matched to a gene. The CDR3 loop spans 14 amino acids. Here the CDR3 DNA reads TGTGCCAGCAGGTGGACAGGGGGTACCTACGAGCAGTACTTC. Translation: CASRWTGGTYEQYF.

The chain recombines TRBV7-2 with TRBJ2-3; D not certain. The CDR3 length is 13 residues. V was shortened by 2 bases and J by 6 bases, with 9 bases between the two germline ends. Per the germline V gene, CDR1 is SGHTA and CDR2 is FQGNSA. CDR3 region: CASSLLTADTQYF. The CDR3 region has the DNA TGTGCCAGCAGCTTACTAACGGCCGATACGCAGTATTTT. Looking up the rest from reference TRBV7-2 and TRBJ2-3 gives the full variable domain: GAGVSQSPSNKVTEKGKDVELRCDPISGHTALYWYRQSLGQGLEFLIYFQGNSAPDKSGLPSDRFSAERTGGSVSTLTIQRTQQEDSAVYLCASSLLTADTQYFGPGTRLTVL.

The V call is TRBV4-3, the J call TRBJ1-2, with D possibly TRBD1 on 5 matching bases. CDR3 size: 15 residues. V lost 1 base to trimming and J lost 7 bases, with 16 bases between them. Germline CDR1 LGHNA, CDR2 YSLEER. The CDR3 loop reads CASSQAEGPLSGYTF. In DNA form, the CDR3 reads TGCGCCAGCAGCCAAGCTGAGGGACCCTTAAGTGGCTACACCTTC.